The 20 T cell receptor beta chains given below trace back to one sample, sequenced in a study of spatial heterogeneity in lung cancer. TCRdb redid the calling of the 5' RACE reads with MiXCR, one entry per CDR3 protein. The sample consists of more than 60,000 distinct CDR3 sequences, approximately 8% of them appearing once. The time point denotes: sample taken at primary tumor resection. Sequences were derived from PBMCs, sampled at surgery. Receptor source: a male donor with early-stage non-small cell lung cancer.

This clonotype was seen many times. This rearrangement joins TRBV2 to TRBJ2-7; D ambiguous. Germline V CDR1 and CDR2: SNHLY, FYNNEI. There are 13 residues in the CDR3. V lost 7 bases and J 2 bases, leaving 12 bases between the germline ends. CDR3 in amino acids: CASTTASPYEQYF. The DNA of the CDR3 is TGTGCCAGCACCACAGCGTCACCCTACGAGCAGTACTTC.

This clonotype has more than one count but fewer than ten. The J gene is TRBJ2-5, the V gene TRBV6-5; D is unclear. V was clipped by 0 bases and J by 5 bases, with 16 bases between them. CDR1 MNHEY and CDR2 SVGAGI come from the germline V gene. CDR3 length equals 16 residues. CDR3 DNA: TGTGCCAGCAGTTACTCAAGGCTTTCCAGCCGGGAGACCCAGTACTTC. It is translated as CASSYSRLSSRETQYF.

V usage is TRBV7-9 and J usage is TRBJ1-4; TRBD1 might be the D (5 bases). The CDR3 runs 14 residues. V was pared by 7 bases and J by 8 bases, with 17 bases between. Germline CDR1 is SEHNR and CDR2 is FQNEAQ (reference sequence). This CDR3 is CASIFTGSEEKLFF. The CDR3, as DNA: TGTGCCAGCATCTTCACAGGCTCAGAGGAAAAACTGTTTTTT.

The table lists this clonotype with many counts. This chain connects TRBV20-1 to TRBJ2-1; tentatively, D is TRBD2 (5 bases). The CDR3 extends over 14 amino acids. Germline lookup yields CDR1 DFQATT and CDR2 SNEGSKA (reference sequence). V lost 3 bases and J lost 6, with 15 bases in between. The DNA for the CDR3 is TGCAGTGCTAGGCGGCTAGCCCTAGGCAATGAGCAGTTCTTC. Amino acids: CSARRLALGNEQFF.

The gene calls are TRBV6-2 or TRBV6-3 and TRBJ2-2; 13 bases agree with TRBD2. Germline trimming cut 4 bases from V and 6 bases from J; bases unmatched to any gene: 8. Germline CDR1 MNHEY, CDR2 SVGEGT. This CDR3 is built from 17 residues. The DNA for the CDR3 is TGTGCCAGCAGTTCTCGACTAGCGGGAGGTCAACCCGGGGAGCTGTTTTTT. Translation gives CASSSRLAGGQPGELFF.

This clonotype has ten or more counts. The genes are TRBV7-9 and TRBJ2-1; 8 bases agree with TRBD2. Trimming took 4 bases from V and 9 from J; bases not matched to a gene: 2. This CDR3 comprises 12 residues. In germline, CDR1 is SEHNR, CDR2 FQNEAQ (reference sequence). CDR3 in amino acids: CASSSLAGEQFF. For the CDR3, the DNA is TGTGCCAGCAGCTCGCTAGCGGGTGAGCAGTTCTTC.

V and J are TRBV27 and TRBJ2-7, with a weak D call TRBD1 (6 bases). Germline CDR1 MNHEY, CDR2 SMNVEV (reference sequence). The CDR3 extends over 15 amino acids. V was trimmed by 2 bases and J by 2 bases, leaving 13 bases between them. The CDR3: CASSLETGPTYEQYF. The DNA of the CDR3 is TGTGCCAGCAGTTTAGAAACAGGGCCTACCTACGAGCAGTACTTC.

This clonotype turned up a few times. The V and J genes are TRBV19 and TRBJ1-5; D is possibly TRBD1 (6 bases). This CDR3 comprises 14 residues. Germline CDR1 and CDR2: LNHDA and SQIVND (reference sequence). Trimming removed 6 bases at V and 1 base at J, with 10 bases between. CDR3 sequence (DNA): TGTGCCAGTAGATGGGGGGCGAGCAATCAGCCCCAGCATTTT. This sequence encodes CASRWGASNQPQHF.

The chain is built from TRBV4-3 and TRBJ1-1; 7 bases align to TRBD1. Germline V gene sequence: CDR1 LGHNA, CDR2 YSLEER. V gave up 0 bases and J gave up 3 bases; unmatched junction bases: 7. The CDR3 loop spans 16 amino acids. The CDR3 sequence is CASSQDPPGQDTEAFF. Here the CDR3 DNA reads TGCGCCAGCAGCCAAGATCCCCCCGGACAGGACACTGAAGCTTTCTTT.

Ten or more counts support this clonotype. The chain carries TRBV5-4 and TRBJ1-1, with D unclear. The CDR3 loop spans 11 amino acids. Trimming shortened V by 4 bases and J by 1 base, and 2 bases separated the two germline ends. Germline values: CDR1 SGHNT, CDR2 YYREEE (reference sequence). This CDR3 is CASSRNTEAFF. For the CDR3, the DNA is TGTGCCAGCAGCCGGAACACTGAAGCTTTCTTT.

In this sample, this clonotype turned up many times. The gene calls are TRBV4-2 and TRBJ2-1, with a weak D call TRBD1 (6 bases). The germline V and J ends were trimmed by 4 bases and 6 bases, with 10 bases remaining between them. This CDR3 spans 13 amino acids. Germline values: CDR1 LGHNA, CDR2 YNFKEQ. The CDR3 protein is CASSRGQSNEQFF. The CDR3 DNA follows: TGTGCCAGCAGCCGCGGACAGTCCAATGAGCAGTTCTTC.

This clonotype was seen many times. CDR3 in DNA: TGTGCCAGCAGCACCACACAGGGAACCCATCAGCCCCAGCATTTT. Amino acids: CASSTTQGTHQPQHF. The rearrangement joins TRBV12-3 or TRBV12-4 to TRBJ1-5, with TRBD1 as a possible D gene (6 bases). V was clipped by 6 bases and J by 5 bases, with 17 bases between them. The CDR3 has 15 residues.

The table lists this clonotype with a few counts. The chain is built from TRBV6-1 and TRBJ2-3; TRBD2 matches 7 bases. J was trimmed by 3 bases and V by 4 bases; bases with no gene match: 13. The CDR3 spans 17 residues. Per the germline V gene, CDR1 is MNHNS and CDR2 is SASEGT. CDR3 region: CASSGMIGGRSTDTQYF. CDR3 nucleotide sequence: TGTGCCAGCAGTGGGATGATCGGCGGGAGAAGTACAGATACGCAGTATTTT.

The chain uses TRBV6-5 and TRBJ1-1; no definite D call. This CDR3 comprises 15 residues. Germline values: CDR1 MNHEY, CDR2 SVGAGI. With 0 bases removed from V and 1 base from J, the gap between germline ends came to 9 bases. The CDR3 spells CASSYSPQANTEAFF. The CDR3, as DNA: TGTGCCAGCAGTTACTCGCCCCAGGCGAACACTGAAGCTTTCTTT.

The gene calls are TRBV12-3 or TRBV12-4 and TRBJ2-3; D gene unclear. V lost 5 bases, J lost 6 bases, and 9 bases lay in between. This CDR3 spans 12 amino acids. The CDR3 DNA sequence: TGTGCCAGCAGTCTCTTACCGGATACGCAGTATTTT. This gives the protein CASSLLPDTQYF.

The rearrangement links TRBV29-1 to TRBJ2-5; D not certain. The CDR3 has 10 amino acids. V was pared by 4 bases and J by 4 bases, with 4 bases between. Per the germline V gene, CDR1 is SQVTM and CDR2 is ANQGSEA. CDR3 DNA: TGCAGCGTTGGGGTAGAGACCCAGTACTTC. Its translation is CSVGVETQYF.

The sample holds many counts of this clonotype. The rearrangement joins TRBV29-1 to TRBJ2-7; D unclear. This CDR3 contains 12 residues. With 6 bases removed from V and 2 bases from J, the gap between germline ends came to 11 bases. Germline assignment: CDR1 SQVTM and CDR2 ANQGSEA. CDR3 sequence reads: CSVAMGTYEQYF. The DNA of the CDR3 is TGCAGCGTCGCTATGGGGACCTACGAGCAGTACTTC.

Ten or more counts support this clonotype. The rearrangement joins TRBV12-3 or TRBV12-4 to TRBJ2-5, with D hard to call. The CDR3 spans 13 residues. V was cut by 4 bases and J by 9 bases, with 15 bases left in between. The CDR3 DNA reads TGTGCCAGCAGTTCTGACCAGGAGAGACCCCAGTACTTC. Amino acids: CASSSDQERPQYF.

This clonotype showed up just a few times. The chain has TRBV7-2 and TRBJ1-1; D is unresolved. Germline assignment: CDR1 SGHTA and CDR2 FQGNSA. The V and J ends lost 5 bases and 11 bases respectively, with 18 bases between them. The CDR3 totals 13 residues. CDR3 in DNA: TGTGCCAGCAGCCCCCAGCAACGTGGAAGTGCTTTCTTT. Protein product: CASSPQQRGSAFF.

This clonotype has a handful of counts. This rearrangement joins TRBV18 to TRBJ1-1; D unclear. The V gene lost 8 bases and the J gene lost 0 bases, with 16 bases spanning the gap. This CDR3 contains 15 residues. The germline CDR1 and CDR2 sequences are KGHSH and LQKENI. The CDR3 DNA follows: TGTGCCAGCCTCACTTTAGGAGGCGTGAACACTGAAGCTTTCTTT. Amino acids: CASLTLGGVNTEAFF.